Listed below are T cell receptor beta chains from one sample, sequenced in a study of CD8+CD57+ T cells in acquired aplastic anemia. TCRdb independently ran MiXCR on the reads; one entry per CDR3 protein. This table holds under 150,000 distinct CDR3 sequences, 40% found once. The sequenced sample was sorted CD4+, CD8+, or CD8+CD57+ T cells (not recorded which) from PBMCs. All receptors derive from a human donor with aplastic anemia. CDR3s include the opening cysteine and the closing phenylalanine or tryptophan. A D gene is named only where the DNA matches it firmly. Expanded clones get a size class; other rows say once, few or many, or leave the size out.

TRBV7-3,TRBJ1-6,once,-,CASSQMGGNQSPLHF,TGTGCCAGCAGCCAAATGGGGGGGAACCAGTCACCCCTCCACTTT
TRBV6-1,TRBJ2-2,once,TRBD1,CASSAGTGRTGELFF,TGTGCCAGCAGTGCCGGGACAGGGCGGACCGGGGAGCTGTTTTTT
TRBV6-1,TRBJ1-6,-,-,CASSEALGFNNSPLHF,TGTGCCAGCAGTGAAGCGCTAGGATTTAATAATTCACCCCTCCACTTT
TRBV12-3/TRBV12-4,TRBJ2-1,-,TRBD2,CASSLTSGNLYNEQFF,TGTGCCAGCAGCTTGACTAGCGGGAACCTATACAATGAGCAGTTCTTC
TRBV12-3/TRBV12-4,TRBJ2-7,many,TRBD1,CASSPRQGNYEQYF,TGTGCCAGCAGTCCCCGACAGGGAAACTACGAGCAGTACTTC
TRBV7-3,TRBJ1-2,-,-,CASSLAGGGYGYTF,TGTGCCAGCAGCTTGGCCGGAGGGGGGTATGGCTACACCTTC
TRBV24-1,TRBJ1-2,-,-,CATKPGTSNYGYTF,TGTGCCACCAAACCCGGGACAAGCAACTATGGCTACACCTTC
TRBV20-1,TRBJ2-3,-,TRBD2,CSAFRGGTDTQYF,TGCAGTGCTTTTCGGGGGGGTACAGATACGCAGTATTTT
TRBV5-5,TRBJ2-7,-,-,CASSPGRGAGYEQYF,TGTGCCAGCAGCCCCGGGCGGGGAGCGGGTTACGAGCAGTACTTC
TRBV7-6,TRBJ1-4,few,TRBD1,CASSAGQGGKLFF,TGTGCCAGCAGCGCCGGACAGGGAGGTAAACTGTTTTTT
TRBV7-9,TRBJ1-2,many,-,CASSLETAGRGYSGYTF,TGTGCCAGCAGCTTAGAGACAGCCGGAAGGGGATATAGCGGCTACACCTTC
TRBV7-9,TRBJ2-7,-,TRBD1,CASSSITGTGGLEQYF,TGTGCCAGCAGCTCCATTACCGGGACAGGGGGCCTGGAGCAGTACTTC
TRBV19,TRBJ1-1,many,-,CASSIGGNTEAFF,TGTGCCAGTAGTATAGGGGGGAACACTGAAGCTTTCTTT
TRBV11-2,TRBJ1-1,many,TRBD1,CASSGRRPGQDSRNTEAFF,TGTGCCAGCAGCGGAAGGCGTCCGGGACAGGATAGTCGAAACACTGAAGCTTTCTTT
TRBV3-1,TRBJ2-3,-,-,CASSPGLRTDTQYF,TGTGCCAGCAGCCCCGGACTTCGCACAGATACGCAGTATTTT
TRBV24-1,TRBJ2-5,-,-,CATSDFGDPGTQYF,TGTGCCACCAGTGATTTCGGCGACCCCGGAACCCAGTACTTC
TRBV5-4,TRBJ1-4,many,TRBD1,CASSPDRGRNEKLFF,TGTGCCAGCAGCCCTGACAGGGGCCGAAATGAAAAACTATTTTTT
TRBV6-4,TRBJ1-1,once,-,CASSLGTGTEAFF,TGTGCCAGTAGCCTGGGGACGGGGACTGAAGCTTTCTTT
TRBV6-1,TRBJ2-7,-,-,CASSDLLSSSYGQYF,TGTGCCAGCAGTGATCTGCTTTCGAGCTCCTACGGGCAGTACTTC
TRBV4-3,TRBJ1-1,-,-,CASSQQRESSNTEAFF,TGCGCCAGCAGCCAACAAAGGGAGTCCTCGAACACTGAAGCTTTCTTT
TRBV7-2,TRBJ2-3,many,-,CASSLGVVRITDTQYF,TGTGCCAGCAGCTTAGGGGTTGTTCGGATCACAGATACGCAGTATTTT
TRBV12-3/TRBV12-4,TRBJ1-6,many,-,CASSPPGSYNSPLHF,TGTGCCAGCAGTCCCCCCGGCTCCTATAATTCACCCCTCCACTTT
TRBV6-1,TRBJ1-2,many,-,CASTTEPLYGYTF,TGTGCCAGCACCACGGAGCCGCTCTATGGCTACACCTTC
TRBV19,TRBJ1-4,many,-,CASSIFPGAHNEKLFF,TGTGCCAGTAGTATATTTCCGGGGGCTCACAATGAAAAACTGTTTTTT
TRBV24-1,TRBJ2-7,-,TRBD1,CATSDCPWTGPYEQYF,TGTGCCACCAGTGATTGCCCATGGACAGGGCCCTACGAGCAGTACTTC
TRBV6-5,TRBJ2-3,many,TRBD1,CASRDRNTDTQYF,TGTGCCTCCCGGGACAGAAACACAGATACGCAGTATTTT
TRBV19,TRBJ2-5,-,TRBD2,CASSIVPLAGETQYF,TGTGCCAGTAGTATAGTCCCACTAGCGGGAGAGACCCAGTACTTC
TRBV15,TRBJ1-1,-,-,CATSREMTTLNTEAFF,TGCGCCACCAGCAGAGAGATGACGACACTGAACACTGAAGCTTTCTTT
TRBV6-1,TRBJ1-5,many,-,CAIQGIHSNQPQHF,TGTGCCATCCAGGGGATCCATAGCAATCAGCCCCAGCATTTT
TRBV12-5,TRBJ1-5,-,-,CASGLGFNQPQHF,TGTGCTAGTGGCCTAGGATTCAATCAGCCCCAGCATTTT
TRBV20-1,TRBJ2-1,-,TRBD2,CSAYRLAGSWNEQFF,TGCAGTGCTTACCGACTAGCGGGGTCTTGGAATGAGCAGTTCTTC
TRBV20-1,TRBJ2-7,-,-,CSARGTTGYEQYF,TGCAGTGCTAGAGGGACTACTGGCTACGAGCAGTACTTC
TRBV19,TRBJ1-4,-,-,CASSQRGPNEKLFF,TGTGCCAGTAGCCAACGGGGACCTAATGAAAAACTGTTTTTT
TRBV2,TRBJ1-2,-,TRBD1,CASSDGQVAYGYTF,TGTGCCAGCAGTGATGGACAGGTGGCGTATGGCTACACCTTC
TRBV10-1,TRBJ2-7,-,-,CASSESGYEQYF,TGCGCCAGCAGTGAGTCTGGCTACGAGCAGTACTTC
TRBV15,TRBJ2-1,-,TRBD1,CATSRAGTAYNEQFF,TGTGCCACCAGCAGAGCCGGGACAGCCTACAATGAGCAGTTCTTC
TRBV2,TRBJ1-5,many,-,CASSELRAQPQHF,TGTGCCAGCAGTGAATTGAGGGCTCAGCCCCAGCATTTT